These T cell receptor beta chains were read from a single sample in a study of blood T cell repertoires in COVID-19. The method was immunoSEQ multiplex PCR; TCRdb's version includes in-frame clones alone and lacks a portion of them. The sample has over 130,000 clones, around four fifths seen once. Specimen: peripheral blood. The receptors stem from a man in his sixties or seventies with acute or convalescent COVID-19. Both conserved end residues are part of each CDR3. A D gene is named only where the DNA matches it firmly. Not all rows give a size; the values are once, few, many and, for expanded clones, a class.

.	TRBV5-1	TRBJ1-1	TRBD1	CASSSGTDPNTEAFF	TGCGCCAGCAGCTCCGGGACAGACCCGAACACTGAAGCTTTCTTT
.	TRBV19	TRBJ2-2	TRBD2	CASMVASGGAGELFF	TGTGCCAGTATGGTGGCTAGCGGGGGGGCCGGGGAGCTGTTTTTT
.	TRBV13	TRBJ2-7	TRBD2	CASSLRRWGGEQYF	TGTGCCAGCAGCTTGCGGCGGTGGGGGGGCGAGCAGTACTTC
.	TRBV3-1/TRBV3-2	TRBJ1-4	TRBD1	CASSRNRGEKLFF	TGTGCCAGCAGCCGAAACAGGGGTGAAAAACTGTTTTTT
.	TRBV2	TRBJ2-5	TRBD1	CASTGQGYETQYF	TGTGCCAGCACCGGACAGGGGTACGAGACCCAGTACTTC
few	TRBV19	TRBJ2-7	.	CASSWRHEQYF	TGTGCCAGTAGTTGGAGGCACGAGCAGTACTTC
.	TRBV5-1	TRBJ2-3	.	CASSSQYTTDTQYF	TGCGCCAGCAGCTCTCAATACACGACAGATACGCAGTATTTT
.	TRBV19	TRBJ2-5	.	CASSLGLFSRGETQYF	TGTGCCAGTAGCCTCGGACTATTTTCACGGGGAGAGACCCAGTACTTC
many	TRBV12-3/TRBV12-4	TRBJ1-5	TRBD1	CASTQGVGQPQHF	TGTGCCAGCACCCAGGGGGTGGGTCAGCCCCAGCATTTT
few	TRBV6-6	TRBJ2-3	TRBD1	CASSQGQVTDTQYF	TGTGCCAGCAGTCAAGGACAGGTCACAGATACGCAGTATTTT
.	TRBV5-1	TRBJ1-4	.	CASSPTRARDEKLFF	TGCGCCAGCAGTCCCACGAGGGCGAGGGATGAAAAACTGTTTTTT
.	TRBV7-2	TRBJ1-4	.	CASSYSRQITTNEKLFF	TGTGCCAGCAGCTACTCAAGACAGATTACAACTAATGAAAAACTGTTTTTT
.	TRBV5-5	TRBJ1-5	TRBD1	CASSRGQGVNQPQHF	TGTGCCAGCAGCCGGGGACAGGGGGTCAATCAGCCCCAGCATTTT
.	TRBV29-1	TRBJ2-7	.	CSVEGFRYEQYF	TGCAGCGTTGAAGGGTTCCGGTACGAGCAGTACTTC
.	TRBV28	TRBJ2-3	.	CASSLQARTDTQYF	TGTGCCAGCAGTTTACAGGCTCGCACAGATACGCAGTATTTT
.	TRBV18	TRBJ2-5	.	CASSPPRAMETQYF	TGTGCCAGCTCACCACCTAGAGCCATGGAGACCCAGTACTTC
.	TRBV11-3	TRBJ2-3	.	CASSLVPGGTDTQYF	TGTGCCAGCAGCTTAGTTCCGGGGGGCACAGATACGCAGTATTTT
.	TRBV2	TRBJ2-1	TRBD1	CASRDREIREQFF	TGTGCCAGCAGGGACAGGGAAATAAGGGAGCAGTTCTTC
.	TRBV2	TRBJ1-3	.	CATSPQRLASGNTIYF	TGTGCCACCTCGCCTCAAAGACTGGCCTCTGGAAACACCATATATTTT
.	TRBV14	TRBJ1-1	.	CASSQRMGNTEAFF	TGTGCCAGCAGCCAACGGATGGGCAACACTGAAGCTTTCTTT
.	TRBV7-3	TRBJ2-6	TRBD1	CASSEGQVSSGANVLTF	TGTGCCAGCAGCGAGGGACAGGTATCCTCTGGGGCCAACGTCCTGACTTTC
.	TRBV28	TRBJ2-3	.	CASSPTGLSTDTQYF	TGTGCCAGCAGTCCCACAGGGTTAAGCACAGATACGCAGTATTTT
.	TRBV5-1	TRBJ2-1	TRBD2	CASSAGTSGGNEQFF	TGCGCCAGCAGCGCTGGGACTAGCGGGGGGAATGAGCAGTTCTTC
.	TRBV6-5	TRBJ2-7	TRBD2	CASSYSTAGVYEQYF	TGTGCCAGCAGTTACTCGACAGCGGGGGTTTACGAGCAGTACTTC
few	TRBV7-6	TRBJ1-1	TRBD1	CASSLGRTGGAFTEAFF	TGTGCCAGCAGCTTGGGTAGAACAGGGGGCGCTTTTACTGAAGCTTTCTTT
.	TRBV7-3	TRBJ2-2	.	CASSLNPAENTGELFF	TGTGCCAGCAGCTTAAATCCGGCGGAAAACACCGGGGAGCTGTTTTTT
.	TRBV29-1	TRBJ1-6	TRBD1	CSVRTGQSLHF	TGCAGCGTTCGGACAGGTCAATCCCTCCACTTT
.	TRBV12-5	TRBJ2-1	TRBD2	CASGLGLAGGDEQFF	TGTGCTAGTGGTTTGGGACTAGCGGGAGGCGATGAGCAGTTCTTC
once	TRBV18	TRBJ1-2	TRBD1	CASSPPQGQGTNF	TGTGCCAGCTCACCACCTCAGGGACAGGGGACCAACTTC
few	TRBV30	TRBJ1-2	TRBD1	CAWSVQGGYGYTF	TGTGCCTGGAGTGTACAGGGGGGCTATGGCTACACCTTC
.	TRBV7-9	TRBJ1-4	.	CASSFYANEKLFF	TGTGCCAGCAGCTTTTACGCGAATGAAAAACTGTTTTTT
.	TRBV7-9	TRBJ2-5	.	CASSPTGTPQETQYF	TGTGCCAGCAGCCCGACCGGGACTCCCCAAGAGACCCAGTACTTC
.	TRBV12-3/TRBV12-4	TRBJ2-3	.	CASSPPGRRAQYF	TGTGCCAGCAGTCCACCGGGGAGGAGGGCGCAGTATTTT
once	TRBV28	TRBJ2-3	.	CASSGTDYLVTDTQYF	TGTGCCAGCAGTGGCACGGACTATCTAGTTACAGATACGCAGTATTTT
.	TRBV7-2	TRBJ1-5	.	CASSFTGSDNQPQHF	TGTGCCAGCAGCTTCACAGGGTCAGACAATCAGCCCCAGCATTTT
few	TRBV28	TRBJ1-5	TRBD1	CASSYSTGRFQPQHF	TGTGCCAGCAGCTATTCGACAGGGAGGTTTCAGCCCCAGCATTTT
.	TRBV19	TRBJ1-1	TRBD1	CASSRDRGYMNTEAFF	TGTGCCAGTAGCCGGGACAGGGGTTACATGAACACTGAAGCTTTCTTT
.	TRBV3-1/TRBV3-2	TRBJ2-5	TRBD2	CASSLLAAQETQYF	TGTGCCAGCAGCCTACTAGCGGCACAAGAGACCCAGTACTTC
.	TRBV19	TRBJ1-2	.	CASSSQGNYGYTF	TGTGCCAGTAGCTCACAGGGTAACTATGGCTACACCTTC
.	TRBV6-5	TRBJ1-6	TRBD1	CASSPDRGVSPLHF	TGTGCCAGCAGTCCGGACAGGGGGGTTTCACCCCTCCACTTT
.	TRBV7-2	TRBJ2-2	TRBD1	CASSPMDRAVGELFF	TGTGCCAGCAGCCCCATGGACAGGGCGGTCGGGGAGCTGTTTTTT
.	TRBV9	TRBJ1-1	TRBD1	CASSVGSGQGNTEAFF	TGTGCCAGCAGCGTAGGATCGGGACAGGGGAACACTGAAGCTTTCTTT
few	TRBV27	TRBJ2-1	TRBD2	CASSFDYAGGAYNEQFF	TGTGCCAGCAGTTTCGACTACGCGGGAGGAGCCTACAATGAGCAGTTCTTC
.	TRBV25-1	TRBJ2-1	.	CASSESQDGNEQFF	TGTGCCAGCAGTGAAAGTCAGGATGGGAATGAGCAGTTCTTC